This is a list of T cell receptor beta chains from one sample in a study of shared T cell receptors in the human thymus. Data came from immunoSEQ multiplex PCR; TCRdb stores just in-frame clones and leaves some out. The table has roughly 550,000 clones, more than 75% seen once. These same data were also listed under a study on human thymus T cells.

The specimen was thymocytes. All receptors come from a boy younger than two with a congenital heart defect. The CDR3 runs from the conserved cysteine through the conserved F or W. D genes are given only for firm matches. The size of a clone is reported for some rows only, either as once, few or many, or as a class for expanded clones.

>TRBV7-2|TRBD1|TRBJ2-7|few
CASSPEPGQTYEQYF
TGTGCCAGCAGCCCCGAACCGGGACAGACCTACGAGCAGTACTTC
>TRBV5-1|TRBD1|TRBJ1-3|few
CASSLEGRGSGNTIYF
TGCGCCAGCAGCTTGGAGGGCAGGGGGAGTGGAAACACCATATATTTT
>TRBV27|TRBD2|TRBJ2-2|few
CASSLRLAGPTGELFF
TGTGCCAGCAGTTTGAGACTAGCGGGGCCCACCGGGGAGCTGTTTTTT
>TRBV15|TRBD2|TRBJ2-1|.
CATSNQTTPQGSGRHSYNEQFF
TGTGCCACCAGCAACCAGACCACCCCGCAGGGTAGCGGGAGGCACTCCTACAATGAGCAGTTCTTC
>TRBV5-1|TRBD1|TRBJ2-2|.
CASSWGQRTGELFF
TGCGCCAGCAGCTGGGGACAGCGGACCGGGGAGCTGTTTTTT
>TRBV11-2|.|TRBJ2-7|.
CASSLAREQYF
TGTGCCAGCAGCTTAGCGCGGGAGCAGTACTTC
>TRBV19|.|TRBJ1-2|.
CASIHRVPYTF
TGTGCCAGTATCCACAGGGTACCCTACACCTTC
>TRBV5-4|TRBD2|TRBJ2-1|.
CASSPEDSGKGSGDNEQFF
TGTGCCAGCAGCCCTGAGGATAGCGGGAAGGGGAGTGGGGACAATGAGCAGTTCTTC
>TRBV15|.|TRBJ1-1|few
CATSSLFCPGLTEAFF
TGTGCCACCAGCAGCCTTTTTTGCCCGGGACTCACTGAAGCTTTCTTT
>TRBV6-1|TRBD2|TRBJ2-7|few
CASSEGGRRDEQYF
TGTGCCAGCAGTGAAGGCGGGAGAAGGGACGAGCAGTACTTC
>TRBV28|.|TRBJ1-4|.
CASSFVFRGTGYEKLFF
TGTGCCAGCAGTTTTGTCTTTAGGGGGACGGGTTATGAAAAACTGTTTTTT
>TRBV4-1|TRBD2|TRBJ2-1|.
CASIGTSGSNEQFF
TGCGCCAGCATCGGGACTAGCGGGTCCAATGAGCAGTTCTTC
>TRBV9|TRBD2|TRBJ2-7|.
CASSSRTSGGEQYF
TGTGCCAGCAGCTCCCGGACTAGCGGGGGCGAGCAGTACTTC
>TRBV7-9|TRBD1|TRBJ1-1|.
CASSSPGQGYEAFF
TGTGCCAGCAGCTCCCCGGGACAGGGGTATGAAGCTTTCTTT
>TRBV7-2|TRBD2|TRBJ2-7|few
CASSLEGAGVGSYEQYF
TGTGCCAGCAGCCTGGAGGGAGCGGGAGTGGGCTCCTACGAGCAGTACTTC
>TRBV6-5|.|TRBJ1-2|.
CASSHGGEHGYTF
TGTGCCAGCAGTCACGGGGGGGAGCACGGCTACACCTTC
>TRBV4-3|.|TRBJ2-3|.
CASSQDIVGEVADTQYF
TGCGCCAGCAGCCAAGATATAGTGGGAGAGGTTGCAGATACGCAGTATTTT
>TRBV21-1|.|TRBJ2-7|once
CASSKPRQGMIYEQYF
TGTGCCAGCAGCAAACCCCGACAGGGGATGATCTACGAGCAGTACTTC
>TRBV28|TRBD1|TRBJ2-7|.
CASSATGSHEQYF
TGTGCCAGCAGTGCGACAGGGTCCCACGAGCAGTACTTC
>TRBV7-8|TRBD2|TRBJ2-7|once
CASSPGLAGGREQYF
TGTGCCAGCAGCCCGGGACTAGCGGGAGGGCGGGAGCAGTACTTC
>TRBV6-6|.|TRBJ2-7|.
CASSSPVYEQYF
TGTGCCAGCAGTTCCCCGGTCTACGAGCAGTACTTC
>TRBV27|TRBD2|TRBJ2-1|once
CASSLSRGDEQFF
TGTGCCAGCAGTCTCTCCCGGGGGGATGAGCAGTTCTTC
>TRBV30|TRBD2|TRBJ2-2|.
CAWSVRGRAGNTGELFF
TGTGCCTGGAGTGTTCGGGGGAGGGCCGGGAACACCGGGGAGCTGTTTTTT
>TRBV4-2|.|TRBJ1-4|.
CASSQEGVREKLFF
TGTGCCAGCAGCCAAGAGGGTGTGCGGGAAAAACTGTTTTTT
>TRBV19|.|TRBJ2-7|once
CASGDSTYEQYF
TGTGCCAGTGGTGACAGTACCTACGAGCAGTACTTC
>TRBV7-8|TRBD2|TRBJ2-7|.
CASSLGLAGPYEQYF
TGTGCCAGCAGCTTAGGACTAGCGGGCCCCTACGAGCAGTACTTC
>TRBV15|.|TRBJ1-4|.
CATSRESQGETNEKLFF
TGTGCCACCAGCAGAGAGTCGCAGGGCGAGACTAATGAAAAACTGTTTTTT
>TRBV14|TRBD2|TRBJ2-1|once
CASSQVPSGFPFF
TGTGCCAGCAGCCAAGTGCCTAGCGGGTTCCCCTTCTTC
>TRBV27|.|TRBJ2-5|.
CASSFGMNQETQYF
TGTGCCAGCAGTTTCGGGATGAACCAAGAGACCCAGTACTTC
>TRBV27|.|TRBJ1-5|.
CASSLHSNQPQHF
TGTGCCAGCAGTTTACATAGCAATCAGCCCCAGCATTTT
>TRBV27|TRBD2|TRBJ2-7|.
CASSLGGVYEQYF
TGTGCCAGCAGTTTAGGGGGGGTCTACGAGCAGTACTTC
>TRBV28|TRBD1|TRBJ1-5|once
CASSSGDRGNQPQHF
TGTGCCAGCAGTTCCGGTGACAGGGGTAATCAGCCCCAGCATTTT
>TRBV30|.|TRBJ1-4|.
CAWSSPPVTNEKLFF
TGTGCCTGGAGTAGCCCGCCGGTAACTAATGAAAAACTGTTTTTT
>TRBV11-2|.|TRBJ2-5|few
CASSTREAKETQYF
TGTGCCAGCAGCACGCGAGAGGCCAAAGAGACCCAGTACTTC
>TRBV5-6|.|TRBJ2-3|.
CASSFLAGYNPDTQYF
TGTGCCAGCAGCTTTTTGGCGGGATACAACCCAGATACGCAGTATTTT
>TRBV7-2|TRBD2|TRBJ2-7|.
CASSLGTSGYSYEQYF
TGTGCCAGCAGCTTAGGGACTAGCGGGTACTCCTACGAGCAGTACTTC
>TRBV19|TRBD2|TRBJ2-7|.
CASSLTRRTSGSYEQYF
TGTGCCAGTAGTCTAACACGACGGACTAGCGGATCCTACGAGCAGTACTTC
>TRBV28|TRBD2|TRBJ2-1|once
CASRTTSGPSYNEQFF
TGTGCCAGCAGGACAACTAGCGGGCCTTCCTACAATGAGCAGTTCTTC
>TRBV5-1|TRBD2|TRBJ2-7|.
CASSYWVAGAGGYEQYF
TGCGCCAGCAGCTACTGGGTAGCGGGAGCCGGGGGCTACGAGCAGTACTTC
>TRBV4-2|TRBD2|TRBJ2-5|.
CASSQDQLASETQYF
TGTGCCAGCAGCCAAGATCAACTAGCGTCCGAGACCCAGTACTTC
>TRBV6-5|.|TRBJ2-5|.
CASSRRQGLGETQYF
TGTGCCAGCAGCCGTCGACAGGGACTGGGAGAGACCCAGTACTTC
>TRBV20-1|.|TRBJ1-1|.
CSDRWVTEAFF
TGCAGTGACAGGTGGGTCACTGAAGCTTTCTTT
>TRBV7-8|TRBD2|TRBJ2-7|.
CASSTGLAGEGYEQYF
TGTGCCAGCAGCACGGGACTAGCGGGAGAGGGGTACGAGCAGTACTTC
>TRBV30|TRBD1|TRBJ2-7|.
CAWSPRIDRGTYEQYF
TGTGCCTGGAGCCCCAGAATAGACAGGGGGACCTACGAGCAGTACTTC